This T cell receptor (beta chain) was documented in a study of cytomegalovirus exposure and HLA in healthy donors. General study results and limits: It was shown in a later analysis that HLA-associated TCR beta chains were more clonally expanded than other, equally common chains. Researchers counted some 150 TCR beta chains as cytomegalovirus-associated. As was reported, the classifier diagnosed cytomegalovirus status with high specificity and sensitivity.

Germline V gene sequence: CDR1 LGHNA, CDR2 YSLEER. This CDR3 is built from 16 residues. V lost 0 bases and J 10 bases, leaving 21 bases between the germline ends. Details on this clone: Its specificity is not known.

The study ran its PCR with 60 Vbeta and 13 Jbeta primers. Profiled with immunoSEQ multiplex PCR; TCRdb holds only in-frame clones, not every one. Seen here are some 200,000 clones, around 80% observed once, and the top ten hold approximately 2.4%. The V call is TRBV4-3, the J call TRBJ1-2; no reliable D call. The TCR originated in a woman aged 45-60 years in good health and CMV-seronegative. Sequencing used PBMCs. The CDR3 reads CASSQDSGSLGAHYTF. CDR3 DNA: TGCGCCAGCAGCCAAGATAGTGGGTCCCTAGGAGCACACTACACCTTC.